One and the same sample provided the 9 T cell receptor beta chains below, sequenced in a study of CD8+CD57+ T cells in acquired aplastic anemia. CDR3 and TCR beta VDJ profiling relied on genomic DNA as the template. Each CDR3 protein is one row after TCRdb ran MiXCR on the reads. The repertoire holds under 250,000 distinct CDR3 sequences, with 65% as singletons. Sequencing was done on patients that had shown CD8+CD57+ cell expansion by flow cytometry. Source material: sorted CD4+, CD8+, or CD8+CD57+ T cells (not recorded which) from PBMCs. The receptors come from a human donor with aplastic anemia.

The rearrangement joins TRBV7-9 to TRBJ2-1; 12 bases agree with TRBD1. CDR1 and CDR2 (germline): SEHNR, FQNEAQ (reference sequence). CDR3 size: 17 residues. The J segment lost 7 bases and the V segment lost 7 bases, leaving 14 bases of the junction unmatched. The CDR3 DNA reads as TGTGCCAGCACGGGGACAGGGGGCGATCCGGCCCTAAATGAGCAGTTCTTC. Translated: CASTGTGGDPALNEQFF.

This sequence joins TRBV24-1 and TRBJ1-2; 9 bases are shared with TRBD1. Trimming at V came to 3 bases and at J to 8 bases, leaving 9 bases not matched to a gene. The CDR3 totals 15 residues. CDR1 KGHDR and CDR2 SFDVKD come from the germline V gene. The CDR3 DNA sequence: TGTGCCACCAGTGATCAAGGGACAGGGAATGGAGGCTACACCTTC. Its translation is CATSDQGTGNGGYTF.

CDR3 region: CASSLSGFRADTQYF. The CDR3, as DNA: TGCGCCAGCAGCTTGTCTGGTTTTAGGGCAGATACGCAGTATTTT. The chain has TRBV5-1 and TRBJ2-3; D is undetermined. Looked up from germline, CDR1 is SGHRS and CDR2 is YFSETQ. The V gene lost 1 base and the J gene lost 4 bases, with 13 bases spanning the gap. The CDR3 totals 15 residues.

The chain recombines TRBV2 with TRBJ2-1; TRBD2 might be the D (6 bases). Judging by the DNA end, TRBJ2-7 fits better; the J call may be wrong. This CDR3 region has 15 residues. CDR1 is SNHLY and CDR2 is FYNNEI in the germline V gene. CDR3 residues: CASTTSLGGAYEQYF. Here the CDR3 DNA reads TGTGCCAGCACCACCTCGTTGGGAGGAGCCTACGAGCAGTACTTC.

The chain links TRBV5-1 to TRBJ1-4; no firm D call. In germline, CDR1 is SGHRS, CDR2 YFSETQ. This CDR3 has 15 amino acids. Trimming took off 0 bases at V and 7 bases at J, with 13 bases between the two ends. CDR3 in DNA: TGCGCCAGCAGCTTGGCTAAGTATATTCCTGAAAAACTGTTTTTT. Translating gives CASSLAKYIPEKLFF.

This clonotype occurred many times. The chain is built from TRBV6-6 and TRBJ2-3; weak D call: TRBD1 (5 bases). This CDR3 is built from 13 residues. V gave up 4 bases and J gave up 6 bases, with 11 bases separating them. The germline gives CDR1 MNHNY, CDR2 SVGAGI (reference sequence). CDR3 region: CASSSSWGDTQYF. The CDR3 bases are TGTGCCAGCAGTTCCTCCTGGGGCGATACGCAGTATTTT.

The CDR3 DNA is TGTGCCAGCAGCAGCACGAGGGATACGCAGTATTTT. This translates into CASSSTRDTQYF. V gene TRBV12-3 or TRBV12-4 combines with J gene TRBJ2-3; D unresolved. The ends were cut back, 6 bases at V and 6 bases at J, with 10 bases in the middle. This CDR3 contains 12 residues.

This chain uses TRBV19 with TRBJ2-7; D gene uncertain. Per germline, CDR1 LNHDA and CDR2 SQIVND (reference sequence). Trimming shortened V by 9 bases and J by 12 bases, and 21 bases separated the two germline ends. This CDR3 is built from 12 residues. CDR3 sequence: CASSLADSAGYF. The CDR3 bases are TGTGCCAGCAGCTTGGCTGACTCCGCCGGGTACTTC.

The CDR3 reads CASSLERGREGSGANVLTF. DNA for the CDR3: TGTGCCAGCAGCTTAGAGAGAGGCAGGGAAGGCTCTGGGGCCAACGTCCTGACTTTC. This chain connects TRBV7-6 to TRBJ2-6, with D possibly TRBD1 on 5 matching bases. The CDR3 consists of 19 residues. Trimming took 1 base from V and 0 from J, leaving 16 bases between them. Germline CDR1 and CDR2: SGHVS and FNYEAQ.